The 20 T cell receptor beta chains listed next were all sequenced from one sample in a study of regulatory T cells in long-lasting Graves disease. Relying on iRepertoire HTBI primers and Arm-PCR of CDR3 regions, the team built TCR beta libraries. Each CDR3 protein gets one entry after TCRdb re-called the multiplex PCR reads with MiXCR. This sample yields roughly 450,000 distinct CDR3 sequences, of which about a quarter are seen a single time; roughly 30% belongs to the top ten. Time point noted: persistent/refractory GD, antithyroid drugs over 5 years with positive TRAb. Researchers made the TCR library from RNA that was extracted from PBMCs. The starting material was peripheral blood mononuclear cells (PBMCs), obtained when the disease was refractory, from a patient treated with antithyroid drugs. These receptors were taken from a female donor with Graves disease.

J is TRBJ1-2 and V is TRBV6-1; the D gene is possibly TRBD1 (5 bases). Between the trimmed V and J ends, which lost 8 bases and 5 bases, there was a span of 18 bases. The CDR3 has 14 amino acids. Germline CDR1 reads MNHNS; CDR2 reads SASEGT. CDR3 nucleotide sequence: TGTGCCAGCGGTAAGAGAGGGGCGCGATATGGCTACACCTTC. Translated, it gives CASGKRGARYGYTF.

The chain recombines TRBV29-1 with TRBJ1-5, with 10 bases that match TRBD1. Germline CDR1 reads SQVTM; CDR2 reads ANQGSEA. The V gene end was trimmed by 6 bases and the J gene end by 6 bases; junction bases not matched to a gene: 5. CDR3 length: 13 amino acids. The CDR3 DNA follows: TGCAGCGTGAGACAGGGGGCAGGTCAGCCCCAGCATTTT. Translating it yields CSVRQGAGQPQHF.

This CDR3 reads CSAGEDSGSEQYF. CDR3 bases: TGCAGTGCTGGCGAAGATAGCGGATCCGAGCAGTACTTC. The chain has TRBV20-1 and TRBJ2-7; maybe TRBD2 (6 bases). The germline V and J ends were trimmed by 5 bases and 6 bases, with 17 bases remaining between them. CDR3 size: 13 residues. CDR1 DFQATT and CDR2 SNEGSKA come from the germline V gene (reference sequence).

The genes are TRBV7-9 and TRBJ2-7; 7 nucleotides agree with TRBD1. Germline CDR1 reads SEHNR; CDR2 reads FQNEAQ (reference sequence). Trimming took 5 bases from V and 6 from J; bases not matched to a gene: 4. CDR3 length: 12 residues. The DNA for the CDR3 is TGTGCCAGCAGCGGGACAGAGGGCGAGCAGTACTTC. It translates to CASSGTEGEQYF.

This clonotype appeared a few times. J is TRBJ1-1 and V is TRBV29-1; TRBD1 is a possible D gene (5 bases). V lost 6 bases and J 7 bases, leaving 12 bases between the germline ends. Germline CDR1 and CDR2: SQVTM and ANQGSEA. The CDR3 totals 11 residues. Here the CDR3 DNA reads TGCAGCGTGGAGGGACGGTATGAAGCTTTCTTT. Protein product: CSVEGRYEAFF.

This clonotype appeared many times. This chain connects TRBV19 to TRBJ1-5, with D unresolved. Trimming took off 9 bases at V and 4 bases at J, with 13 bases between the two ends. CDR3 length: 13 amino acids. Germline loops: CDR1 LNHDA, CDR2 SQIVND (reference sequence). CDR3 nucleotides: TGTGCCAGCAGTTTAGACTGGAATCAGCCCCAGCATTTT. It is translated as CASSLDWNQPQHF.

This clonotype was observed many times. The genes are TRBV24-1 and TRBJ1-2; 12 bases are a match to TRBD1. This CDR3 comprises 15 residues. V gave up 3 bases and J gave up 3 bases; unmatched junction bases: 1. In germline, CDR1 is KGHDR, CDR2 SFDVKD. CDR3 loop: CATSDGTGGDYGYTF. CDR3 DNA: TGTGCCACCAGTGATGGGACAGGGGGCGACTATGGCTACACCTTC.

This clonotype came up a few times. V is TRBV7-9 and J is TRBJ2-2; tentatively, D is TRBD2 (5 bases). The CDR3 is made up of 15 amino acids. CDR1 is SEHNR, CDR2 FQNEAQ, per germline (reference sequence). The V end was cut by 2 bases, the J end by 1 base, with 8 bases between. The CDR3 loop is CASSLFEGNTGELFF. In DNA form, the CDR3 reads TGTGCCAGCAGCTTATTCGAGGGGAACACCGGGGAGCTGTTTTTT.

This clonotype was detected ten times or more. The rearrangement uses TRBV2 and TRBJ1-3, with 8 bases matching TRBD1. Germline CDR1 and CDR2: SNHLY and FYNNEI. V was pared by 3 bases and J by 1 base, with 5 bases of the junction left unmatched. CDR3 size: 16 residues. The CDR3 reads CASSELQGASGNTIYF. As DNA, the CDR3 is TGTGCCAGCAGTGAGTTGCAGGGGGCATCTGGAAACACCATATATTTT.

This clonotype has a count of ten or more. The rearrangement joins TRBV11-2 to TRBJ1-1; TRBD1 matches at 7 bases. CDR1 is SGHAT, CDR2 FQNNGV, per germline. The CDR3 is made up of 12 amino acids. The CDR3 region has the DNA TGTGCTACAGGGGTGATGAACACTGAAGCTTTCTTT. Translating gives CATGVMNTEAFF.

The genes are TRBV29-1 and TRBJ1-1; TRBD1 matches at 7 bases. The CDR3 spans 15 residues. J was trimmed by 0 bases and V by 1 base; bases with no gene match: 5. Germline V CDR1 and CDR2: SQVTM, ANQGSEA. The CDR3 region is CSVEGFGTVNTEAFF. CDR3 DNA: TGCAGCGTTGAAGGTTTCGGGACAGTGAACACTGAAGCTTTCTTT.

The gene calls are TRBV5-1 and TRBJ1-1; TRBD1 might be the D (6 bases). Germline V CDR1 and CDR2: SGHRS, YFSETQ. CDR3 size: 15 residues. V was trimmed by 0 bases and J by 4 bases, leaving 13 bases between them. The CDR3 here is CASSLARGLSTEAFF. The CDR3 DNA reads TGCGCCAGCAGCTTGGCCAGGGGCTTGAGCACTGAAGCTTTCTTT.

This clonotype showed up just once. The chain combines TRBV29-1 with TRBJ2-2, with TRBD1 matching over 8 bases. This CDR3 has 14 residues. Germline assignment: CDR1 SQVTM and CDR2 ANQGSEA. The J segment lost 4 bases and the V segment lost 6 bases, leaving 7 bases of the junction unmatched. In DNA form, the CDR3 reads TGCAGCGTAGTAACCGGGACAGGCACCGGGGAGCTGTTTTTT. Translation: CSVVTGTGTGELFF.

This clonotype has just a few counts. The chain uses TRBV27 and TRBJ1-1, with D unclear. Germline assignment: CDR1 MNHEY and CDR2 SMNVEV (reference sequence). V lost 1 base and J lost 4, with 13 bases in between. This CDR3 contains 15 residues. CDR3 sequence (DNA): TGTGCCAGCAGTTTATATTTGGGGTCGGGCACTGAAGCTTTCTTT. Translating gives CASSLYLGSGTEAFF.

The genes are TRBV7-9 and TRBJ2-7, with D hard to call. Germline V CDR1 and CDR2: SEHNR, FQNEAQ (reference sequence). This CDR3 contains 12 residues. Deletions cut 3 bases from V and 12 bases from J, with 15 bases between. The CDR3 region is CASSFMTSLLYF. The CDR3 DNA is TGTGCCAGCAGCTTTATGACTTCCCTCTTGTACTTC.

The chain employs TRBV13 and TRBJ1-3; no clear D gene. CDR1 and CDR2 (germline): PRHDT, FYEKMQ (reference sequence). CDR3 length: 13 residues. Trimming shortened V by 0 bases and J by 4 bases, and 4 bases separated the two germline ends. CDR3 sequence: CASSLGRGNTIYF. CDR3 coding DNA: TGTGCCAGCAGCTTAGGCAGGGGAAACACCATATATTTT.

The gene calls are TRBV11-3 and TRBJ2-1, with D possibly TRBD2 on 5 matching bases. Germline lookup yields CDR1 SGHNT and CDR2 YENEEA. Between the trimmed V and J ends, which lost 4 bases and 13 bases, there was a span of 17 bases. The CDR3 runs to 13 residues. The CDR3 DNA is TGTGCCAGCAGCTCCGATATCAGAGGGTTCCAGTTCTTC. It is translated as CASSSDIRGFQFF.

This clonotype was counted at least ten times. V usage is TRBV15 and J usage is TRBJ2-5; no clear D gene. V gave up 5 bases and J gave up 4 bases, with 11 bases separating them. Germline lookup yields CDR1 LNHNV and CDR2 YYDKDF (reference sequence). CDR3 length: 13 residues. CDR3 bases: TGTGCCACCAGCGCGCGACTGAGAGAGACCCAGTACTTC. Translated, it gives CATSARLRETQYF.

This clonotype has a count of ten or more. The rearrangement uses TRBV10-3 and TRBJ1-1; D possibly corresponds to TRBD1 (5 bases). Looked up from germline, CDR1 is ENHRY and CDR2 is SYGVKD. V lost 8 bases, J lost 3 bases, and 13 bases lay in between. The CDR3 totals 13 residues. The DNA of the CDR3 is TGTGCCATCGCCCCCGGGGGTCACACTGAAGCTTTCTTT. Translated: CAIAPGGHTEAFF.

This clonotype was seen a handful of times. The chain is built from TRBV20-1 and TRBJ1-2, with D uncertain. The CDR3 extends over 13 amino acids. Germline CDR1 is DFQATT and CDR2 is SNEGSKA (reference sequence). V gave up 0 bases and J gave up 6 bases, with 11 bases separating them. The CDR3: CSARDQTPNGYTF. The CDR3 bases are TGCAGTGCTAGAGATCAAACTCCGAATGGCTACACCTTC.